This paragraph reports one T cell receptor (beta chain). This sample was included in a study of blood T cell repertoires in COVID-19. Overall study context: The United States, Italy and Spain provided the acute and convalescent COVID-19 samples.

Method: immunoSEQ multiplex PCR; TCRdb's copy keeps in-frame clones and lacks some. In the table there are roughly 90,000 clones, approximately 80% of which are singletons. J lost 14 bases, V lost 6 bases, and 14 bases had no gene match. The germline CDR1 and CDR2 sequences are SNHLY and FYNNEI. The CDR3 has 14 amino acids. The TCR sequence derives from a woman between 65 and 79 years old with acute or convalescent COVID-19. Specimen: peripheral blood. V gene TRBV2 combines with J gene TRBJ2-1, with 9 bases identical to TRBD1. DNA of the CDR3: TGTGCCAGCAGGGCCGGGACAGGGAATAAAGGGAAGTTCTTC. Translation: CASRAGTGNKGKFF.